These 3 T cell receptor beta chains originate from one sample sequenced in a study of T cell changes during pregnancy in multiple sclerosis. Profiled with immunoSEQ multiplex PCR; TCRdb holds only in-frame clones, not every one. The repertoire holds some 57,000 clones, approximately 90% seen once, with roughly 0.82% in the top ten. Sample: peripheral blood, taken in the first trimester of pregnancy. These receptors were taken from a female donor in good health, enrolled as a control in a pregnancy study.

The chain has TRBV5-6 and TRBJ1-3; D remains ambiguous. Trimming left V 7 bases short and J 0 bases short, with 20 bases between. This CDR3 has 17 amino acids. The germline CDR1 and CDR2 sequences are SGHDT and YYEEEE. CDR3 bases: TGTGCCAGCGCAGTGGGAGGTAGAGACCTCTCTGGAAACACCATATATTTT. Translating it yields CASAVGGRDLSGNTIYF. The full variable domain, rest sourced from reference TRBV5-6 and TRBJ1-3, is DAGVTQSPTHLIKTRGQQVTLRCSPKSGHDTVSWYQQALGQGPQFIFQYYEEEERQRGNFPDRFSGHQFPNYSSELNVNALLLGDSALYLCASAVGGRDLSGNTIYFGEGSWLTVV.

V is TRBV6-5 and J is TRBJ1-6, with D possibly TRBD1 on 5 matching bases. CDR3 length: 16 residues. The V gene's germline CDR1 is MNHEY and CDR2 SVGAGI. Trimming took off 2 bases at V and 9 bases at J, with 17 bases between the two ends. The CDR3 region is CASSYIAALRGSPLHF. DNA of the CDR3: TGTGCCAGCAGTTACATCGCGGCCCTAAGGGGTTCACCCCTCCACTTT.

The chain uses TRBV7-2 and TRBJ1-2, with no clear D. CDR1 SGHTA and CDR2 FQGNSA come from the germline V gene. The CDR3 loop spans 13 amino acids. V was clipped by 1 base and J by 8 bases, with 11 bases between them. CDR3 sequence: CASSLDGSPGYTF. Here the CDR3 DNA reads TGTGCCAGCAGCTTAGACGGGTCACCCGGCTACACCTTC.